The clone carrying this T cell receptor (beta chain) was counted only a few times. V shed 4 bases and J 5 bases; nucleotides not matched to a gene: 4. The CDR3 is 15 amino acids. Germline V CDR1 and CDR2: LNHNV, YYDKDF (reference sequence). The data originate from a study of regulatory T cells in long-lasting Graves disease. Through Arm-PCR of CDR3 regions and iRepertoire HTBI primers, TCR beta libraries were built. Each CDR3 protein gets one entry after TCRdb re-called the multiplex PCR reads with MiXCR. The sample has roughly 530,000 distinct CDR3 sequences; about 16% are singletons. Noted time point: newly diagnosed GD, antithyroid drugs for less than 3 months. Scientists built the TCR library using RNA that was extracted from PBMCs. This same sample was also taken into another study, of T cells in Graves' hyperthyroidism and ophthalmopathy. From that paper: A set of HTBI primers served as the primers for a first-round RT-PCR of the TCR CDR3.

The chain has TRBV15 and TRBJ1-6; 8 bases line up with TRBD1. The TCR was taken from a woman aged 35-65 years with Graves disease. Sequences were derived from peripheral blood mononuclear cells (PBMCs), sampled at new diagnosis, from a patient treated with antithyroid drugs. CDR3 residues: CATSTGQGNNSPLHF. DNA of the CDR3: TGTGCCACCAGCACCGGACAGGGAAATAATTCACCCCTCCACTTT.